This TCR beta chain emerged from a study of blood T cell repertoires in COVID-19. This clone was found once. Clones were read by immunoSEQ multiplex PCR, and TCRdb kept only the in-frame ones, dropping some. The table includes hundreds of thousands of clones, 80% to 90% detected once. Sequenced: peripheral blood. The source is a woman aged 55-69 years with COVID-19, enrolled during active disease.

CDR3 in DNA: TGCGCCAGCAGCTCGCGGACAGGGGGCTACAATGAGCAGTTCTTC. Residues: CASSSRTGGYNEQFF. The rearrangement links TRBV5-1 to TRBJ2-1, with 10 bases fitting TRBD1. V dropped 3 bases and J dropped 3; count of bases not matched to a gene: 3. CDR1 is SGHRS, CDR2 YFSETQ, per germline. The CDR3 spans 15 residues.